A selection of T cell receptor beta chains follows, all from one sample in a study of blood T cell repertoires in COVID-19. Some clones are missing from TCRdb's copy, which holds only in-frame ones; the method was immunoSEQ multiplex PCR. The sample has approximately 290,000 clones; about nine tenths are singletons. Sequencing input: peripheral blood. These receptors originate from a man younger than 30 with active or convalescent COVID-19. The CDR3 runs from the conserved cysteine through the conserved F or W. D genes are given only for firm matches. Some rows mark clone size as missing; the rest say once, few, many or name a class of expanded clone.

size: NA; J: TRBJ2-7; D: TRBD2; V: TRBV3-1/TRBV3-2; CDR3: CASKNPIAGVSYEQYF; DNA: TGTGCCAGCAAAAACCCTATAGCGGGAGTATCCTACGAGCAGTACTTC
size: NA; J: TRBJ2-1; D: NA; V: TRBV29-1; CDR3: CSVRGLGVSYNEQFF; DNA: TGCAGCGTTAGAGGGCTCGGGGTTAGCTACAATGAGCAGTTCTTC
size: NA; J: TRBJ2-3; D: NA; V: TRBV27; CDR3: CASTTLGVSSTDTQYF; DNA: TGTGCCAGCACCACACTTGGAGTATCTAGCACAGATACGCAGTATTTT
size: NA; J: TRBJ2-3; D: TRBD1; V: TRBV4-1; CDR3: CASSPRQGRDTQYF; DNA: TGCGCCAGCAGCCCACGACAGGGACGGGATACGCAGTATTTT
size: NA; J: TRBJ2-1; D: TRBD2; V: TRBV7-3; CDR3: CASSPGLAPNEQFF; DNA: TGTGCCAGCAGCCCGGGACTAGCTCCCAATGAGCAGTTCTTC
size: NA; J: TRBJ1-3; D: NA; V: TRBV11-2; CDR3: CASSLPRQFSGNTIYF; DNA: TGTGCCAGCAGCTTACCCCGACAGTTTTCTGGAAACACCATATATTTT
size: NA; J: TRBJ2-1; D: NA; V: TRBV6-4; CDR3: CASSRQLANEQFF; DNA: TGTGCCAGCAGTAGACAGCTCGCCAATGAGCAGTTCTTC
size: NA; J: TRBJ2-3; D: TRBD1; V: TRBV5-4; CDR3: CASSSNRGAADTQYF; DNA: TGTGCCAGCAGCTCAAACAGGGGGGCGGCAGATACGCAGTATTTT
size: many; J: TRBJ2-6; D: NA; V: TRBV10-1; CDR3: CASSAGTPLSGANVLTF; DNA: TGCGCCAGCAGTGCCGGGACACCCCTCTCTGGGGCCAACGTCCTGACTTTC
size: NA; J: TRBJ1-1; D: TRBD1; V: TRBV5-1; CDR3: CASSLDRGSTEAFF; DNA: TGCGCCAGCAGCTTGGACAGGGGCAGCACTGAAGCTTTCTTT
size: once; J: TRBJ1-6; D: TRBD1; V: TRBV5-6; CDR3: CASSSGQGSPLHF; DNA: TGTGCCAGCAGCTCAGGACAGGGCTCACCCCTCCACTTT
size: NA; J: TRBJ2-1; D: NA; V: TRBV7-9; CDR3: CASSFPPYNEQFF; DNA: TGTGCCAGCAGCTTTCCCCCATACAATGAGCAGTTCTTC
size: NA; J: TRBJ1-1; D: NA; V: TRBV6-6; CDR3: CASSYRSGSSGTEAFF; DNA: TGTGCCAGCAGTTACCGGTCGGGTTCGTCGGGCACTGAAGCTTTCTTT
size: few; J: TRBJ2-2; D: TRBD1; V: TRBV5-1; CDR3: CASSMTGYDGELFF; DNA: TGCGCCAGCAGCATGACAGGGTACGACGGGGAGCTGTTTTTT
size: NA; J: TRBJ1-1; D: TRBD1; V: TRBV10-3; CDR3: CAISGTGLNTEAFF; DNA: TGTGCCATCAGTGGGACAGGGCTGAACACTGAAGCTTTCTTT
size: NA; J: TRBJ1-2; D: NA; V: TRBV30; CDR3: CAWDTGISCGYTF; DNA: TGTGCCTGGGATACAGGGATCAGTTGTGGCTACACCTTC
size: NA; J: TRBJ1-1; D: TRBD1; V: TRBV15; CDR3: CATSGQQGFAEAFF; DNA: TGTGCCACCAGCGGTCAACAGGGGTTCGCGGAAGCTTTCTTT
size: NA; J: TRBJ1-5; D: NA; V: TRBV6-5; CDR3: CASRWEGPVRQPQHF; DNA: TGTGCCAGCAGGTGGGAGGGTCCCGTCCGGCAGCCCCAGCATTTT
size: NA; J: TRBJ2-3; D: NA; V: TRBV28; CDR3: CASSLAGSPTDTQYF; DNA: TGTGCCAGCAGTTTAGCGGGGTCCCCCACAGATACGCAGTATTTT
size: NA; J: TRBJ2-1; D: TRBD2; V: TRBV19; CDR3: CASSSGRAYNEQFF; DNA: TGTGCCAGTAGTAGCGGGAGAGCCTACAATGAGCAGTTCTTC
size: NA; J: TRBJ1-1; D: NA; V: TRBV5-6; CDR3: CASSWAGAPSTEAFF; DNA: TGTGCCAGCAGCTGGGCAGGGGCCCCGAGCACTGAAGCTTTCTTT
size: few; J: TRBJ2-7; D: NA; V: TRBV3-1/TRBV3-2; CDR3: CASSRRVPPYEQYF; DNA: TGTGCCAGCAGCCGCCGGGTGCCCCCCTACGAGCAGTACTTC
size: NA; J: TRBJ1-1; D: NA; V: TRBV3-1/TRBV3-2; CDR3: CASSRRMGGGTEAFF; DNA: TGTGCCAGCAGCCGGAGAATGGGGGGGGGCACTGAAGCTTTCTTT
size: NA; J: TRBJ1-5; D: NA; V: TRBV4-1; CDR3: CASSLFGTAGNQPQHF; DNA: TGCGCCAGCAGCCTATTTGGCACAGCGGGCAATCAGCCCCAGCATTTT
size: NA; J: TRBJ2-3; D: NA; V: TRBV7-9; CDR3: CASSLGLGAAQYF; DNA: TGTGCCAGCAGCTTAGGGTTGGGGGCGGCGCAGTATTTT
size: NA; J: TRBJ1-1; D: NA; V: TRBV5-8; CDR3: CASSGGGTEAFF; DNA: TGTGCCAGCAGCGGGGGGGGGACTGAAGCTTTCTTT
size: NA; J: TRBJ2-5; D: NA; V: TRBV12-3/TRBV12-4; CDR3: CASGRDRSETQYF; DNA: TGTGCCAGCGGTCGGGATCGGTCGGAGACCCAGTACTTC
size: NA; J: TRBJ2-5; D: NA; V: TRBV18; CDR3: CASSPPGGFQETQYF; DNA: TGTGCCAGCTCACCACCGGGAGGATTTCAAGAGACCCAGTACTTC
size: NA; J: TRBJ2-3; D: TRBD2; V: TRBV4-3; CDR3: CASSQAGLAGGTDTQYF; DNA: TGCGCCAGCAGCCAAGCCGGACTAGCGGGGGGCACAGATACGCAGTATTTT